This T cell receptor (beta chain) was obtained from a study of blood T cells in healthy people across ages. A second PCR of 7 to 11 cycles used a sample-barcoded 5' primer and a J-beta primer mix. TCRdb recomputed calls from the 5' RACE reads with MiXCR, one row per CDR3 protein. This table holds roughly 1,500,000 distinct CDR3 sequences, approximately 38% found once. CDR1 and CDR2 from the germline V gene are SGHDN and FVKESK. The CDR3 sequence is 16 residues long. V was clipped by 1 base and J by 4 bases, with 16 bases between them. The sequencing sample was made of blood. The TCR comes from a woman aged 18-30 years in good health. This chain uses TRBV14 with TRBJ1-2, with unresolved D. This CDR3 is CASSQVPWIGSYGYTF. The CDR3 DNA reads as TGTGCCAGCAGCCAAGTCCCCTGGATTGGATCCTATGGCTACACCTTC.